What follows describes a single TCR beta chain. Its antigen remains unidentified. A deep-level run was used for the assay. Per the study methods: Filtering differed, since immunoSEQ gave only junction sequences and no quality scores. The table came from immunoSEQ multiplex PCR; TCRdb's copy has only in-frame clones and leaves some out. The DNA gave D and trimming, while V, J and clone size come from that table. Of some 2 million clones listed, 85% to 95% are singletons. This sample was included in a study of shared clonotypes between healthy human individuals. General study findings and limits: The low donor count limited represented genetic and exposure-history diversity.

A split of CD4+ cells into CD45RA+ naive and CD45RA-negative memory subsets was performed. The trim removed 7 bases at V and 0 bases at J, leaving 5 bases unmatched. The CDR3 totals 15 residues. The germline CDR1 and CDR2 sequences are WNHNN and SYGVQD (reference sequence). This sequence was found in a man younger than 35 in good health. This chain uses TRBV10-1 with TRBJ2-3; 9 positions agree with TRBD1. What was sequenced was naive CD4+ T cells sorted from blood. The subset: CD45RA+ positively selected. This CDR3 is CASKPGTGSTDTQYF. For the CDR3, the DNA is TGCGCCAGCAAGCCCGGGACAGGGAGCACAGATACGCAGTATTTT.